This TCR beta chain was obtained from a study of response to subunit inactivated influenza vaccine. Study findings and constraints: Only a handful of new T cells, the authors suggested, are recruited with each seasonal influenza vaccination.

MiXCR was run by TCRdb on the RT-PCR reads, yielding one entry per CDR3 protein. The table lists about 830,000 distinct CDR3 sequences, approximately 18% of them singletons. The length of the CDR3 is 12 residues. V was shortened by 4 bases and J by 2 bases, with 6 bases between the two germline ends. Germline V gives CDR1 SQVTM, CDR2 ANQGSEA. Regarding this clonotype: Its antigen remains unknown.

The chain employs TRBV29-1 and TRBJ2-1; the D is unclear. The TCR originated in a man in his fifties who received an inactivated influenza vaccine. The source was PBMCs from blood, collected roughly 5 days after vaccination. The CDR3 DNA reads TGCAGCGTTGGTGTAACCTACAATGAGCAGTTCTTC. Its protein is CSVGVTYNEQFF.